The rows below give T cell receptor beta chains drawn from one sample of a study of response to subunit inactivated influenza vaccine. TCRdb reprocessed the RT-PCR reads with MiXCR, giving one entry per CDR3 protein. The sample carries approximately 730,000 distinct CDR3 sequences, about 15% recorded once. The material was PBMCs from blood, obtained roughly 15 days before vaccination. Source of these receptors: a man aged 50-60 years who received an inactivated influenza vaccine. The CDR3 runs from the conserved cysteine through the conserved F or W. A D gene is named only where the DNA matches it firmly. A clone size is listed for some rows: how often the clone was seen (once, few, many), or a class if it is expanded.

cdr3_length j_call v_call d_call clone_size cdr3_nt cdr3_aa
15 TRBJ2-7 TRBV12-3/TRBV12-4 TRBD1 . TGTGCCAGCAGGCCTAAACAGGGGTCTAGCTACGAGCAGTACTTC CASRPKQGSSYEQYF
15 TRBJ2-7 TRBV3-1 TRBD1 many TGTGCCAGCAGCGCCACCGGGACAGGGGGGAGAGAGCAGTACTTC CASSATGTGGREQYF
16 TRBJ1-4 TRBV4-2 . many TGTGCCAGCAGCCATAGGCAGGGGCGGGCTAATGAAAAACTGTTTTTT CASSHRQGRANEKLFF
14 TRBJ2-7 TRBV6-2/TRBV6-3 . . TGTGCCAGCAGTTACTCGCCAGCTTCCTACGAGCAGTACTTC CASSYSPASYEQYF
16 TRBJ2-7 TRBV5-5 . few TGTGCCAGCAGCTTGGCCGCTCGGGACAACCCCTACGAGCAGTACTTC CASSLAARDNPYEQYF
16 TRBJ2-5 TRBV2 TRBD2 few TGTGCCAGCAGTGACTCTCTAGCGGGGGCCGAAGAGACCCAGTACTTC CASSDSLAGAEETQYF
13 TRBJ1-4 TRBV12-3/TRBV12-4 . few TGTGCCAGCAAACCCTCAACTAATGAAAAACTGTTTTTT CASKPSTNEKLFF
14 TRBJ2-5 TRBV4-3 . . TGCGCCAGCAGCCAAGACCTAGTAAAAGAGACCCAGTACTTC CASSQDLVKETQYF
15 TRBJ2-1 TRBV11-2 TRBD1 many TGTGCCAGCAGCCGCCACAGGGGCCAAGGGTATGAGCAGTTCTTC CASSRHRGQGYEQFF
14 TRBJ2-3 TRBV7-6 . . TGTGCCAGCAGCCAGGGACCCGGGCGAGATACGCAGTATTTT CASSQGPGRDTQYF
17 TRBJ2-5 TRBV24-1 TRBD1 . TGTGCCACCAGTGATCCTGCGGCAGGGGGAATCGGAGAGACCCAGTACTTC CATSDPAAGGIGETQYF
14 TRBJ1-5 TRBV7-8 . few TGTGCCAGCAGCTTAAGGGAGGACAATCAGCCCCAGCATTTT CASSLREDNQPQHF
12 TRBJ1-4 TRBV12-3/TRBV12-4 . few TGTGCCAGCAGTTTTACGGCCGAAAAACTGTTTTTT CASSFTAEKLFF
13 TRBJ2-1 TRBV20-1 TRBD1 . TGCAGTGCCCAAAGACAGGGGGGAAATGAGCAGTTCTTC CSAQRQGGNEQFF
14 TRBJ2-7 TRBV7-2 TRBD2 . TGTGCCAGCACCCCTACTAGCGGTAACTACGAGCAGTACTTC CASTPTSGNYEQYF
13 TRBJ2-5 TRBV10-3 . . TGTGCCATCAGTGATACGATGTTGGAGACCCAGTACTTC CAISDTMLETQYF